This T cell receptor (beta chain) was profiled in a study of T cell responses to AZD1222 COVID-19 vaccine. Trimming took 4 bases from V and 13 from J, leaving 16 bases between them. This CDR3 has 12 residues. Study-wide findings and caveats: Increased Spike-specific TCR breadth and depth were observed after two AZD1222 doses. Most donors were white British and more were female, and clonal diversity was possibly underestimated. Unmutated variant regions are reportedly targeted by nearly half of spike-specific TCRs.

Remarks on this clone: Its antigen remains unknown.

Profiling relied on immunoSEQ multiplex PCR, and the TCRdb table lists in-frame clones only, not all of them. The repertoire includes 90,000 to 100,000 clones, 75% to 90% of them detected once, and around 7% sits in the top ten. Sequencing used peripheral blood, obtained on day 0 of AZD1222 vaccination. The receptor was isolated from an adult in good health. The chain recombines TRBV12-3 or TRBV12-4 with TRBJ2-5, with D tentatively TRBD1 or TRBD2 (5 bases each). The CDR3, as DNA: TGTGCCAGCAGTTCAACCGGGACCCTTCTGTACTTC. It translates to CASSSTGTLLYF.